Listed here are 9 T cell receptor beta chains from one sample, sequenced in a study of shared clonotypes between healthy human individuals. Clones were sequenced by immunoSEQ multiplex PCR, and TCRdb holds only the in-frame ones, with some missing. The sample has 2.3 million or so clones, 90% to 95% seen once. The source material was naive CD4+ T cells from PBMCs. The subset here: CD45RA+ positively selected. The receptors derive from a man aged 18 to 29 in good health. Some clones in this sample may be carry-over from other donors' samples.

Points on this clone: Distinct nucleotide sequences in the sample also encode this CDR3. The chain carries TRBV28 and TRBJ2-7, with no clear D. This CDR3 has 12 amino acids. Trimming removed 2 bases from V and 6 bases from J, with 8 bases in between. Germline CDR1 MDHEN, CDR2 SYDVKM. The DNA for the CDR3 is TGTGCCAGCAGTTTAGTCGGTGTCGAGCAGTACTTC. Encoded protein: CASSLVGVEQYF.

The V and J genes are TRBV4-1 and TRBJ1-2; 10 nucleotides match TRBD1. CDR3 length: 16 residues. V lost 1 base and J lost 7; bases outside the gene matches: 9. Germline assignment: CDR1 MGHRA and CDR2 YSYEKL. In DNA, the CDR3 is TGCGCCAGCAGCCAAGGGCGGACAGGGGGTTCGGGTGGCTACACCTTC. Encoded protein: CASSQGRTGGSGGYTF.

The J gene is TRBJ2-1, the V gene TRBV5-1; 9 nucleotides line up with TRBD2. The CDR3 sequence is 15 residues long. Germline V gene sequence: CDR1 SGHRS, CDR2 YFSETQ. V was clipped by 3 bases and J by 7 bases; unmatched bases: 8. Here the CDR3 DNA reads TGCGCCAGCAGCTGGGTAGCGGGAGTGGAGAATGAGCAGTTCTTC. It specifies CASSWVAGVENEQFF.

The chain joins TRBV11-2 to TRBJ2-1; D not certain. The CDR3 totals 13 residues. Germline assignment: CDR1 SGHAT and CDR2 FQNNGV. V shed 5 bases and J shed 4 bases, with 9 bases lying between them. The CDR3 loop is CASSLRQYNEQFF. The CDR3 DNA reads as TGTGCCAGCAGCCTTCGCCAATACAATGAGCAGTTCTTC.

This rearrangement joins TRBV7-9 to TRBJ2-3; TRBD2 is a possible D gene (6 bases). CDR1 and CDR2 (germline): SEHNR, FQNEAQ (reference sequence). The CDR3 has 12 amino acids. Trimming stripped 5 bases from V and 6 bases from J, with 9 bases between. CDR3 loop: CASSARGDTQYF. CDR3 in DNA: TGTGCCAGCAGCGCTCGGGGGGATACGCAGTATTTT.

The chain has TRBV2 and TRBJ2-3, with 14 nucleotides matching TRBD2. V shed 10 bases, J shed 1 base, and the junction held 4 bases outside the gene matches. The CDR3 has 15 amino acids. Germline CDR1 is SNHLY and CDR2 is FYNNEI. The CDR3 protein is CATRGLAGGTDTQYF. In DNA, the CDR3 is TGTGCCACCAGGGGACTAGCGGGGGGCACAGATACGCAGTATTTT.

The CDR3 here is CASRPRGEKLFF. Written as DNA, the CDR3 is TGTGCCAGCAGACCCAGGGGTGAAAAACTGTTTTTT. The chain uses TRBV6-6 and TRBJ1-4; a possible D gene is TRBD1 (6 bases). The CDR3 sequence is 12 residues long. Germline V CDR1 and CDR2: MNHNY, SVGAGI (reference sequence). The germline V and J ends were trimmed by 6 bases and 7 bases, with 9 bases remaining between them.

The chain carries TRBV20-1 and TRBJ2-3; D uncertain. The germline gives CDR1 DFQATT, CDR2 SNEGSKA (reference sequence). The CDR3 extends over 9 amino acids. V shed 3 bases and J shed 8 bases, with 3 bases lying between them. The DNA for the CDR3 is TGCAGTGCTAGCCGTACGCAGTATTTT. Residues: CSASRTQYF.

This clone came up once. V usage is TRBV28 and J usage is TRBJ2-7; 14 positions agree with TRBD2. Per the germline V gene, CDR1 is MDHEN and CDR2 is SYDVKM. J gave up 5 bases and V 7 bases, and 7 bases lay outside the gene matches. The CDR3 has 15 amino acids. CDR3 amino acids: CASKAPGLAGDEQYF. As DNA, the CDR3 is TGTGCCAGCAAGGCCCCGGGACTAGCGGGAGACGAGCAGTACTTC.